This T cell receptor (beta chain) was identified in a study of T cell responses to AZD1222 COVID-19 vaccine. Data came from immunoSEQ multiplex PCR; TCRdb stores just in-frame clones and leaves some out. In the table there are 90,000 to 95,000 clones, approximately 91% of which are singletons. This sequence was found in an adult in good health. The sequencing here drew on peripheral blood, taken on day 0 of AZD1222 vaccination.

CDR3 protein: CASSPAPREVTNYGYTF. The CDR3 DNA reads as TGTGCCAGCAGCCCCGCCCCCAGGGAGGTTACTAACTATGGCTACACCTTC. The J gene is TRBJ1-2, the V gene TRBV21-1. TRBV21-1 is classified as a pseudogene. This CDR3 has 17 residues.